Detailed here is one TCR beta chain. The antigen is not known. Following RNA extraction, reverse transcription yielded cDNA that acted as the sequencing template. Measured with immunoSEQ multiplex PCR; TCRdb has only the in-frame clones, and not every one. The top ten hold roughly 1.3% of the sample, which has 150,000 to 200,000 clones, approximately 67% seen once. As to treatment: oral pan-JAK inhibitor, 5-10 mg twice daily. Trimming stripped 4 bases from V and 10 bases from J, with 23 bases between. CDR1 is MGHDK and CDR2 is SYGVNS in the germline V gene. The CDR3 consists of 17 residues. The sample is drawn from a study of CD8+ T cells in alopecia areata. Regarding the study as a whole: Scalp and blood retained many expanded lesional clones during tofacitinib. Especially in alopecia totalis/universalis, lesional scalp showed greater clonality than normal scalp did. Against the mouse data, patients shared TCRs less clearly, possibly for HLA reasons.

Sequencing was performed on CD4+ T cells sorted from blood, taken between weeks 47 and 50, from a patient treated with tofacitinib. This chain uses TRBV25-1 with TRBJ1-6, with TRBD1 as a possible D gene (6 bases). This clonotype was obtained from a human donor with alopecia areata. The CDR3, as DNA: TGTGCCAGCAGTGCCCCCGGGACCTCCCTAGGGGGGTCACCCCTCCACTTT. Its translation: CASSAPGTSLGGSPLHF. Together with reference TRBV25-1 and TRBJ1-6, the CDR3 gives the full variable domain: EADIYQTPRYLVIGTGKKITLECSQTMGHDKMYWYQQDPGMELHLIHYSYGVNSTEKGDLSSESTVSRIRTEHFPLTLESARPSHTSQYLCASSAPGTSLGGSPLHFGNGTRLTVT.